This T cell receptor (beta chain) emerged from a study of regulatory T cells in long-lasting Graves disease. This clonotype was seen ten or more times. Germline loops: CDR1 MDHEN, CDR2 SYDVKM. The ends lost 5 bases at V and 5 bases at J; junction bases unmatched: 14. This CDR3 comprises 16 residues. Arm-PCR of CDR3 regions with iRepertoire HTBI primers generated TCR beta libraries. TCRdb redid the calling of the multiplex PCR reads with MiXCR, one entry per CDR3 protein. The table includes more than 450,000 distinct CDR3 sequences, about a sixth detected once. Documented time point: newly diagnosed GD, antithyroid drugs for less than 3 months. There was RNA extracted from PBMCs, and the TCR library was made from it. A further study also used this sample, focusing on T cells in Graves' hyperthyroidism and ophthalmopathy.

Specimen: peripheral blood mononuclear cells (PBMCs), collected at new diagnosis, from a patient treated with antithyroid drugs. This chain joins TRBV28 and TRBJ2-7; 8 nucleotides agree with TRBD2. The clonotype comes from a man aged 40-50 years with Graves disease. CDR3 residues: CASSLPESGGRNEQYF. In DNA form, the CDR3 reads TGTGCCAGCAGTCTCCCCGAGAGTGGCGGGAGGAACGAGCAGTACTTC.